Listed here are 5 T cell receptor beta chains from one sample, sequenced in a study of cytomegalovirus exposure and HLA in healthy donors. PCR employed 60 Vbeta and 13 Jbeta primers. Sequencing was performed with immunoSEQ multiplex PCR; in TCRdb, only in-frame clones are kept and a portion is missing. The sample has about 150,000 clones, approximately 68% seen once. Sequenced input: PBMCs. Receptors were obtained from a man between 60 and 75 years old in good health and CMV-seronegative.

This chain uses TRBV2 with TRBJ1-1; D might be TRBD1 (5 bases). The CDR3 totals 13 residues. Germline V lookup: CDR1 SNHLY, CDR2 FYNNEI. Trimming pared 6 bases from V and 4 bases from J, leaving 12 bases between. The CDR3 nucleotides are TGTGCCAGCAGCCCCGACAGAGGCACTGAAGCTTTCTTT. It yields the protein CASSPDRGTEAFF.

This clone has a handful of counts. The chain couples TRBV18 to TRBJ2-3; perhaps TRBD1 as D (6 bases). This CDR3 region has 16 residues. Germline CDR1 and CDR2: KGHSH and LQKENI. Trimming left V 4 bases short and J 4 bases short, with 18 bases between. CDR3 sequence (DNA): TGTGCCAGCTCACTATCAACAGGGTCCAAGGCAGATACGCAGTATTTT. Protein: CASSLSTGSKADTQYF.

Only one count was recorded for this clone. J is TRBJ2-5 and V is TRBV28; the D is unclear. The CDR3 spans 12 residues. The V end was cut by 7 bases, the J end by 3 bases, with 9 bases between. The germline V gene has CDR1 MDHEN and CDR2 SYDVKM. As DNA, the CDR3 is TGTGCCAGCAATCTGGCGGAAGAGACCCAGTACTTC. The encoded protein is CASNLAEETQYF.

The J gene is TRBJ2-5, the V gene TRBV18, with a possible D match to TRBD1 (6 bases). The CDR3 covers 14 residues. With 2 bases removed from V and 5 bases from J, the gap between germline ends came to 12 bases. Germline values: CDR1 KGHSH, CDR2 LQKENI. For the CDR3, the DNA is TGTGCCAGCTCACCAGGGGGCGCGCAGGAGACCCAGTACTTC. Amino acid sequence: CASSPGGAQETQYF.

The rearrangement links TRBV28 to TRBJ1-2, with 8 bases lining up with TRBD1. CDR1 MDHEN and CDR2 SYDVKM come from the germline V gene. J gave up 8 bases and V 2 bases, and 16 bases lay outside the gene matches. The CDR3 covers 17 residues. This chain's CDR3 is CASSLKLFRQGAGGYTF. Written as DNA, the CDR3 is TGTGCCAGCAGTTTAAAGTTATTTAGGCAGGGGGCAGGAGGCTACACCTTC.